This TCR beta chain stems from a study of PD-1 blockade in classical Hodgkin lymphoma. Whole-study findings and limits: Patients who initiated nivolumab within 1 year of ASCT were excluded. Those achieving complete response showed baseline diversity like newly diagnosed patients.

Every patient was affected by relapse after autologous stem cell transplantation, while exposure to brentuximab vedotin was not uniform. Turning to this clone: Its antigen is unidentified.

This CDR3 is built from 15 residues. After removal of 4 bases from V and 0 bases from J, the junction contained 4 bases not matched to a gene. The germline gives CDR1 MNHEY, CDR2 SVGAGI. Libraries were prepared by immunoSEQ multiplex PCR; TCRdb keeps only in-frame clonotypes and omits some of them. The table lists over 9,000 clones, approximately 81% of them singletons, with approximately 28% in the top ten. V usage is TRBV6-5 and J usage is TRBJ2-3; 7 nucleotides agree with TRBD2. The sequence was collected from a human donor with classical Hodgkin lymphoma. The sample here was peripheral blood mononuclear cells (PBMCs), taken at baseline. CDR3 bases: TGTGCCAGCAGTTCCCCTAGCGGCAGCACAGATACGCAGTATTTT. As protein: CASSSPSGSTDTQYF.